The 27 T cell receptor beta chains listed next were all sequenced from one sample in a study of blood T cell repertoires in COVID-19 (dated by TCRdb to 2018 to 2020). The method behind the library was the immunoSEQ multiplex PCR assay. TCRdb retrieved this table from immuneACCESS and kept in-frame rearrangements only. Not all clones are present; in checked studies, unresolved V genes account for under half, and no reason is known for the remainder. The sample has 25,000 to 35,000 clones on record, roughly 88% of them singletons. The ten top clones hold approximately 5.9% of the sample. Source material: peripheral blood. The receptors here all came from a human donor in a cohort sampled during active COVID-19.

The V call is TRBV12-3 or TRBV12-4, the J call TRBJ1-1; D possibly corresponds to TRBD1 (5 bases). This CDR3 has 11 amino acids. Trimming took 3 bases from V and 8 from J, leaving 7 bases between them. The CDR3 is CASSFAGEAFF. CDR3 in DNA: TGTGCCAGCAGTTTCGCAGGGGAAGCTTTCTTT.

The CDR3 region has the DNA TGTGCCAGCAGCCAAGCGGCAGGGGGCGCGGGCACTGAAGCTTTCTTT. Translated: CASSQAAGGAGTEAFF. This rearrangement joins TRBV3-1 (or the pseudogene TRBV3-2) to TRBJ1-1; 8 nucleotides match TRBD1. This CDR3 has 16 residues. Germline CDR1 is LGHDT and CDR2 is YNNKEL (reference sequence). The V and J ends lost 1 base and 4 bases, in that order; junction bases with no gene match: 8.

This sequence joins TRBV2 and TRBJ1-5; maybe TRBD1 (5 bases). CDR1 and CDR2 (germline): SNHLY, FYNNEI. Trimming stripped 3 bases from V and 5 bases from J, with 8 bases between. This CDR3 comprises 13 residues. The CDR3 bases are TGTGCCAGCAGTGATGGCAGGGATCAGCCCCAGCATTTT. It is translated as CASSDGRDQPQHF.

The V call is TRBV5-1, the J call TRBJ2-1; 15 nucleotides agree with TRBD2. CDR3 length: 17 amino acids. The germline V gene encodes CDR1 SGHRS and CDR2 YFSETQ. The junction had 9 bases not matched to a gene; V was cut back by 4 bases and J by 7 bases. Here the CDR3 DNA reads TGCGCCAGCAGCCTGGGACTAGCGGGGGGCGGTACAAATGAGCAGTTCTTC. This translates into CASSLGLAGGGTNEQFF.

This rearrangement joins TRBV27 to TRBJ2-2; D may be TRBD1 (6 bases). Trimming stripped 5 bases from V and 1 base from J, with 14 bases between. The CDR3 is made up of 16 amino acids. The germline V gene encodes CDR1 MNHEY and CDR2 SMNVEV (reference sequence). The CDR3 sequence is CASSRPTGLNTGELFF. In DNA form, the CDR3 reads TGTGCCAGCAGTCGGCCGACAGGATTGAACACCGGGGAGCTGTTTTTT.

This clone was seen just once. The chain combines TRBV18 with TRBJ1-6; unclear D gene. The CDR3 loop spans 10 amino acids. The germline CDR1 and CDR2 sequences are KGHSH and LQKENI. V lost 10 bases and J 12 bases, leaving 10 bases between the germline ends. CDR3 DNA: TGTGCCAACGCCTTCAGACCCCTCCACTTT. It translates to CANAFRPLHF.

The CDR3 region is CASSSGLAGAREQFF. As DNA, the CDR3 is TGCGCCAGCAGCTCGGGACTAGCGGGGGCACGGGAGCAGTTCTTC. V gene TRBV4-3 combines with J gene TRBJ2-1; 14 bases are shared with TRBD2. Looked up from germline, CDR1 is LGHNA and CDR2 is YSLEER. CDR3 length: 15 residues. After removal of 5 bases from V and 10 bases from J, the junction contained 7 bases not matched to a gene.

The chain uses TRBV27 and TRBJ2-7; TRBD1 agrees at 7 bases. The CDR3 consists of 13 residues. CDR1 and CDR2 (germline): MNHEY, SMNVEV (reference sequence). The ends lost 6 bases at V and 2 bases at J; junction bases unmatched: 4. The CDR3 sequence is CASSQGQTYEQYF. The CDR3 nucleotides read TGTGCCAGCAGCCAGGGACAGACCTACGAGCAGTACTTC.

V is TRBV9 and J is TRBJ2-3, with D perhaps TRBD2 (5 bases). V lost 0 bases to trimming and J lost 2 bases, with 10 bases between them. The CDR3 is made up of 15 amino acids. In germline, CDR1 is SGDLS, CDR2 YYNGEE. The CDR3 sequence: CASSVAGKNTDTQYF. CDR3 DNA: TGTGCCAGCAGCGTAGCGGGGAAAAACACAGATACGCAGTATTTT.

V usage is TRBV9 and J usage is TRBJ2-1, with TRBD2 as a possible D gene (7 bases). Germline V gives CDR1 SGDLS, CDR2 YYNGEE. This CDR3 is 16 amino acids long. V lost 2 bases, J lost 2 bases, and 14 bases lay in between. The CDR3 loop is CASSVEGGGPYNEQFF. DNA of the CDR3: TGTGCCAGCAGCGTCGAGGGCGGGGGCCCCTACAATGAGCAGTTCTTC.

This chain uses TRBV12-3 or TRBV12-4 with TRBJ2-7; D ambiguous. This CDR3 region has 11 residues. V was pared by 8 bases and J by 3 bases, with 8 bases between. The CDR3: CASGDGYEQYF. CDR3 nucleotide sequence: TGTGCCAGCGGAGACGGCTACGAGCAGTACTTC.

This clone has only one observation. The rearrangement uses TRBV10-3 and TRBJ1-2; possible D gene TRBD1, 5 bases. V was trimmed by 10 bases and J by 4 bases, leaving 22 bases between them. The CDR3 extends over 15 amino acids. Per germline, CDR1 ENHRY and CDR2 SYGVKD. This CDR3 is CATSDRGTKSYGYTF. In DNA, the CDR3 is TGTGCCACGAGCGACCGGGGGACTAAATCCTATGGCTACACCTTC.

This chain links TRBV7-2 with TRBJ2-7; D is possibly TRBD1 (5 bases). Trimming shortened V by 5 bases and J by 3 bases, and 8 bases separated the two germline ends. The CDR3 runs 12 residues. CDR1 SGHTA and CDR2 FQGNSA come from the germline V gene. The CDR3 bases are TGTGCCAGCAGCCTTCAGGGCTACGAGCAGTACTTC. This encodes CASSLQGYEQYF.

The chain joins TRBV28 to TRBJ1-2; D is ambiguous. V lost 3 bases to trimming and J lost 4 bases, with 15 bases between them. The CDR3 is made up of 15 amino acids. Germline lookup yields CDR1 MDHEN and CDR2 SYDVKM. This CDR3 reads CASSFSGFWVYGYTF. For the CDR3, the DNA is TGTGCCAGCAGTTTTTCCGGGTTTTGGGTCTATGGCTACACCTTC.

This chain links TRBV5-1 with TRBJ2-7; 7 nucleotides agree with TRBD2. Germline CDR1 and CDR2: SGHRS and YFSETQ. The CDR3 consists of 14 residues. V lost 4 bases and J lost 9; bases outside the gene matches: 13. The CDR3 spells CASSLEGRDEGQYF. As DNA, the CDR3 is TGCGCCAGCAGCCTCGAGGGGAGGGATGAAGGGCAGTACTTC.

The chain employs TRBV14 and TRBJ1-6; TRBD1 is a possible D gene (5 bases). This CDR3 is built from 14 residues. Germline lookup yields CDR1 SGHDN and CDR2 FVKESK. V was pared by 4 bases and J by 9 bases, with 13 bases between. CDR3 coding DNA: TGTGCCAGCAGCCCCCGGGGCGGGAGTTCACCCCTCCACTTT. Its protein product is CASSPRGGSSPLHF.

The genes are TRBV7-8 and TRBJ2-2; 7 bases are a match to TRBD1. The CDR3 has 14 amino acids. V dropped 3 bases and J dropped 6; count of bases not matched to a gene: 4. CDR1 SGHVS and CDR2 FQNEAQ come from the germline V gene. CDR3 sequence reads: CASSFDRVPGELFF. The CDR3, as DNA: TGTGCCAGCAGCTTTGACAGGGTCCCCGGGGAGCTGTTTTTT.

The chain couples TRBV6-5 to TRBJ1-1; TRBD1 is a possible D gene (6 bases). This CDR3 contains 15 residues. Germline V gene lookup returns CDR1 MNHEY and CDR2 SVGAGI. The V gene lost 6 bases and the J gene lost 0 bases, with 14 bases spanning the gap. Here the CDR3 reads CASRLDSFMNTEAFF. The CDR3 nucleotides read TGTGCCAGCAGGTTGGACAGTTTTATGAACACTGAAGCTTTCTTT.

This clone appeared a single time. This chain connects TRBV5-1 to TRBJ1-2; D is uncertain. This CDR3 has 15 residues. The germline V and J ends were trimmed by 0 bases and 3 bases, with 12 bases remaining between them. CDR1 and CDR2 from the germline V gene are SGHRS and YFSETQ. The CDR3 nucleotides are TGCGCCAGCAGCTTGGCCTACTGGCGGGACTATGGCTACACCTTC. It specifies CASSLAYWRDYGYTF.

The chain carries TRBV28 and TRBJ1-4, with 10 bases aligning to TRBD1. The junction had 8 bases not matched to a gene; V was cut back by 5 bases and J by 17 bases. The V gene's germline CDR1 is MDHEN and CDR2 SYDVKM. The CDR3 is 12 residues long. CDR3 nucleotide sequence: TGTGCCAGCAGTCCCGACAGGGGGCTCTGTTTTTTT. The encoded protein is CASSPDRGLCFF.

The CDR3 sequence: CASSQDHQRGLSSYEQYF. The CDR3 DNA sequence: TGCGCCAGCAGCCAAGATCATCAGCGGGGCCTAAGCTCCTACGAGCAGTACTTC. The chain links TRBV4-3 to TRBJ2-7, with 7 bases fitting TRBD2. CDR3 size: 18 residues. Germline V lookup: CDR1 LGHNA, CDR2 YSLEER. V lost 0 bases, J lost 0 bases, and 11 bases stayed unmatched.

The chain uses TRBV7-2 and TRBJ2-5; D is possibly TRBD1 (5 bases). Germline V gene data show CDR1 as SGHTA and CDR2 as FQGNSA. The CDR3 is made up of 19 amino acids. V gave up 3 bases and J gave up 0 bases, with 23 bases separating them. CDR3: CASSFPLYRGASYQETQYF. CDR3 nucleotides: TGTGCCAGCAGCTTCCCATTATATAGGGGTGCCTCTTACCAAGAGACCCAGTACTTC.

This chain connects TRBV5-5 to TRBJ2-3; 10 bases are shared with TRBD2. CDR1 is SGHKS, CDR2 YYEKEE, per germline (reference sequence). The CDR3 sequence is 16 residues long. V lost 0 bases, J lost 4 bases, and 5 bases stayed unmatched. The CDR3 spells CASSLASGGSADTQYF. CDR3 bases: TGTGCCAGCAGCTTGGCTAGCGGGGGTTCAGCAGATACGCAGTATTTT.

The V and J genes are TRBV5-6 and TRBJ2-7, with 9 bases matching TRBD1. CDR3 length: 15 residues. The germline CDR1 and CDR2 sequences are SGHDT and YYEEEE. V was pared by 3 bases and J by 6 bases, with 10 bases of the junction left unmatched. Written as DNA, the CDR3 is TGTGCCAGCAGCTGGACAGGGGCGTTCGGGCGCGAGCAGTACTTC. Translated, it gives CASSWTGAFGREQYF.

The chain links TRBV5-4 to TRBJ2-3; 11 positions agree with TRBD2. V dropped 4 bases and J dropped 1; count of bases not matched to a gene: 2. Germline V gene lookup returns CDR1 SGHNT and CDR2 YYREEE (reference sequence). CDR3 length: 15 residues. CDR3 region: CASSPLAGGTDTQYF. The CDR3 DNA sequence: TGTGCCAGCAGCCCACTAGCGGGGGGCACAGATACGCAGTATTTT.

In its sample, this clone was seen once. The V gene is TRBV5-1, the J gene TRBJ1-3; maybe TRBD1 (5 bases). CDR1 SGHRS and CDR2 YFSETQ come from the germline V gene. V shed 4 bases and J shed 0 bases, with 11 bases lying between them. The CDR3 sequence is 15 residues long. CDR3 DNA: TGCGCCAGCAGCCCGGGGGGACTCTCTGGAAACACCATATATTTT. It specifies CASSPGGLSGNTIYF.

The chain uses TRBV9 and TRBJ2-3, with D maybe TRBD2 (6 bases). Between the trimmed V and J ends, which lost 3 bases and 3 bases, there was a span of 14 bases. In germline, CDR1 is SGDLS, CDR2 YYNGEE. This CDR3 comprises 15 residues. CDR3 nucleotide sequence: TGTGCCAGCAGCGCCGGGAGAAGGGGAACAGATACGCAGTATTTT. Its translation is CASSAGRRGTDTQYF.